These 5 T cell receptor beta chains came from one sample sequenced in a study of T cell repertoires in cytomegalovirus infection. MiXCR, run by TCRdb on the reads, gives a single entry per CDR3 protein. The sample yields 400,000 to 550,000 distinct CDR3 sequences, approximately 11% seen once. Sequenced: PBMCs. The receptors stem from a human donor in good health (CMV status not recorded). Some clones in this sample may be carry-over from other donors' samples.

The chain recombines TRBV4-2 with TRBJ1-5, with 7 nucleotides matching TRBD1. The trim removed 0 bases at V and 1 base at J, leaving 3 bases unmatched. Looked up from germline, CDR1 is LGHNA and CDR2 is YNFKEQ. This CDR3 is 16 amino acids long. CDR3 amino acids: CASSQEVGQSNQPQHF. The DNA of the CDR3 is TGTGCCAGCAGCCAAGAGGTGGGACAGAGCAATCAGCCCCAGCATTTT.

This clonotype was recorded many times. In DNA form, the CDR3 reads TGTGCCAGCAGTGTACGGGGTTCGGGCACCGGGGAGCTGTTTTTT. Residues: CASSVRGSGTGELFF. The chain has TRBV27 and TRBJ2-2, with D perhaps matching TRBD2 (5 bases). CDR1 MNHEY and CDR2 SMNVEV come from the germline V gene (reference sequence). The length of the CDR3 is 15 residues. Trimming removed 5 bases at V and 4 bases at J, with 14 bases between.

The chain has TRBV3-1 and TRBJ1-5, with a possible D match to TRBD1 (6 bases). CDR1 LGHDT and CDR2 YNNKEL come from the germline V gene (reference sequence). The V end was cut by 1 base, the J end by 6 bases, with 10 bases between. The length of the CDR3 is 14 residues. In nucleotides, the CDR3 is TGTGCCAGCAGCCAAGGGACAGAAGCTCAGCCCCAGCATTTT. It specifies CASSQGTEAQPQHF.

At least ten counts were recorded for this clonotype. The chain carries TRBV29-1 and TRBJ2-7, with 8 bases lining up with TRBD2. Germline trimming cut 6 bases from V and 3 bases from J; bases unmatched to any gene: 7. The germline gives CDR1 SQVTM, CDR2 ANQGSEA. The CDR3 covers 13 residues. CDR3 region: CSVGGLGVYEQYF. In nucleotides, the CDR3 is TGCAGCGTGGGGGGACTAGGCGTCTACGAGCAGTACTTC.

This clonotype was seen ten or more times. V and J are TRBV6-6 and TRBJ2-7, with 9 bases that match TRBD2. Looked up from germline, CDR1 is MNHNY and CDR2 is SVGAGI (reference sequence). CDR3 size: 14 residues. V lost 2 bases and J lost 2; bases outside the gene matches: 1. The CDR3 sequence is CASSYAGGAYEQYF. The CDR3, as DNA: TGTGCCAGCAGTTACGCGGGAGGGGCCTACGAGCAGTACTTC.